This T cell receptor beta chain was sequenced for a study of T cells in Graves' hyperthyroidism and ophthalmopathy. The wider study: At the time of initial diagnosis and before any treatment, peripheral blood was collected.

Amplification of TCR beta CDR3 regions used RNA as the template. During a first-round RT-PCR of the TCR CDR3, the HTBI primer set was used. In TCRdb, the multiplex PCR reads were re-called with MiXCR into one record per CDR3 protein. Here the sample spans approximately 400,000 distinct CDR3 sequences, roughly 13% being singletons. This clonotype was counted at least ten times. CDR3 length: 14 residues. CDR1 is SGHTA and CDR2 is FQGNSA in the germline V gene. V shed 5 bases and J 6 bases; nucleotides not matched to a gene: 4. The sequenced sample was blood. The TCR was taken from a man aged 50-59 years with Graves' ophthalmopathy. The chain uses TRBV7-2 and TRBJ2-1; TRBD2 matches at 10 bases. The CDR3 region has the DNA TGTGCCAGCAGCCCGGGACTAGCGAGCAATGAGCAGTTCTTC. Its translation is CASSPGLASNEQFF.